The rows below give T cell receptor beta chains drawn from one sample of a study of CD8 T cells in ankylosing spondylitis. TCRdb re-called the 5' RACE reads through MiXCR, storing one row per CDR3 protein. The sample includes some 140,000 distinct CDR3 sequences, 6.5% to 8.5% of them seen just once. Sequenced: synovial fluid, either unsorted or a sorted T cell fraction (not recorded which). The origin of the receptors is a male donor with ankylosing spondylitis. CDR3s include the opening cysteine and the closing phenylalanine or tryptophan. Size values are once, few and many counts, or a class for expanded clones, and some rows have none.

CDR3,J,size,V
CASSESLGTQYF,TRBJ2-5,NA,TRBV10-1
CASSVLGTSYQPQHF,TRBJ1-5,many,TRBV6-1
CASSLVWGAAFF,TRBJ1-1,few,TRBV12-3/TRBV12-4
CASSSTGGNQPQHF,TRBJ1-5,NA,TRBV7-2
CASSLGGDFSYEQYF,TRBJ2-7,few,TRBV7-2
CAISPDGMSSPLHF,TRBJ1-6,many,TRBV10-3
CASNLGQPAGGYTF,TRBJ1-2,many,TRBV2
CSAVTSGGSDTQYF,TRBJ2-3,NA,TRBV20-1
CASRWTGDTDTQYF,TRBJ2-3,many,TRBV5-1
CASGKFQNIQYF,TRBJ2-4,many,TRBV6-2/TRBV6-3
CASSLALAGSYNEQFF,TRBJ2-1,many,TRBV7-9
CASFRRGSRGYEQYF,TRBJ2-7,many,TRBV28
CSGGLATGELFF,TRBJ2-2,many,TRBV29-1
CASSLGSARNTGELFF,TRBJ2-2,many,TRBV5-1